The present TCR beta chain was sequenced within a study of blood T cell repertoires in COVID-19. Study as a whole: Collection of acute and convalescent COVID-19 samples took place in the United States, Italy and Spain. Nucleic acid was either cDNA or gDNA, and it came from T cells, B-cell-depleted T cells, or PBMCs.

Methods used by the authors: Reference gene primers were amplified, and this amplification served to estimate nucleated cell counts. The repertoire was sequenced with immunoSEQ multiplex PCR; TCRdb's copy has only in-frame clones and lacks some. D and trimming come from the DNA, and the V and J calls and clone size come from that table. The sample has around 220,000 clones, 84% seen once. Patients in Seattle were enrolled during active infection, then followed longitudinally. The origin of this receptor is an elderly woman with COVID-19, enrolled during active disease. The sequenced sample was peripheral blood.

The CDR3 DNA reads as TGTGCCAGCATGGGCAGGGAACTCTATAGCAATCAGCCCCAGCATTTT. This encodes CASMGRELYSNQPQHF. This chain uses TRBV25-1 with TRBJ1-5, with D maybe TRBD1 (5 bases). There are 16 residues in the CDR3. Deletions cut 7 bases from V and 0 bases from J, with 16 bases between. The germline CDR1 and CDR2 sequences are MGHDK and SYGVNS. The full variable domain, in which reference TRBV25-1 and TRBJ1-5 provide the parts outside the CDR3, is EADIYQTPRYLVIGTGKKITLECSQTMGHDKMYWYQQDPGMELHLIHYSYGVNSTEKGDLSSESTVSRIRTEHFPLTLESARPSHTSQYLCASMGRELYSNQPQHFGDGTRLSIL.